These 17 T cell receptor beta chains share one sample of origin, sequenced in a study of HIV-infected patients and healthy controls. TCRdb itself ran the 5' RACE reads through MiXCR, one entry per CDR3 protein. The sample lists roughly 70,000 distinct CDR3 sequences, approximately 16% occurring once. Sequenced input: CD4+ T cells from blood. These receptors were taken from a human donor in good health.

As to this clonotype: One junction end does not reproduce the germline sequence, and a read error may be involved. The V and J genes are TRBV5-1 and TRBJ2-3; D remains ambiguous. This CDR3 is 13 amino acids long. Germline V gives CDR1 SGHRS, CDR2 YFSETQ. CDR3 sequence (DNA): TGCGCCAGCAGCTCAAGAAGCATAGATACGCAGTATTTT. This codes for CASSSRSIDTQYF.

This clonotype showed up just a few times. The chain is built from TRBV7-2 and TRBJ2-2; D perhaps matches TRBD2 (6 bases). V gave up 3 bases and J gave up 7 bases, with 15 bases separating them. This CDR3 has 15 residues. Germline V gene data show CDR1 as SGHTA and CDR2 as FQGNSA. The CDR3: CASSFTGTSRGELFF. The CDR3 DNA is TGTGCCAGCAGCTTTACCGGAACTAGCCGCGGGGAGCTGTTTTTT.

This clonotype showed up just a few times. The DNA for the CDR3 is TGTGCCAGCAGCCCGGGTCACGAGCAGTACTTC. Protein sequence: CASSPGHEQYF. This chain uses TRBV7-9 with TRBJ2-7; D unclear. Germline CDR1 and CDR2: SEHNR and FQNEAQ (reference sequence). The CDR3 totals 11 residues. The V gene lost 5 bases and the J gene lost 5 bases, with 7 bases spanning the gap.

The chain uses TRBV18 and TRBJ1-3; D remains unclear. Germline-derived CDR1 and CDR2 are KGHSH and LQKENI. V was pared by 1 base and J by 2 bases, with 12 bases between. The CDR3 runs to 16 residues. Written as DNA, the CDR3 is TGTGCCAGCTCACCACAGGTGGGGAGAACTGGAAACACCATATATTTT. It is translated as CASSPQVGRTGNTIYF.

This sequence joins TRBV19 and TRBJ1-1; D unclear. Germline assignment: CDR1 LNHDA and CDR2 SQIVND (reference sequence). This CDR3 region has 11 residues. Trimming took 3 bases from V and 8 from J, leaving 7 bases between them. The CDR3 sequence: CASSIVGEAFF. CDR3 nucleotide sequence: TGTGCCAGTAGTATTGTAGGGGAAGCTTTCTTT.

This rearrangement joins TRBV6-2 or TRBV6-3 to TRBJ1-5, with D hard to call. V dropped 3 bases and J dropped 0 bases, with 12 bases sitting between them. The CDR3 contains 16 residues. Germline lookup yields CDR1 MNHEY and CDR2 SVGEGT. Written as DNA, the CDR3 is TGTGCCAGCAGTTATTTGCAGAGCCCTAGCAATCAGCCCCAGCATTTT. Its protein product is CASSYLQSPSNQPQHF.

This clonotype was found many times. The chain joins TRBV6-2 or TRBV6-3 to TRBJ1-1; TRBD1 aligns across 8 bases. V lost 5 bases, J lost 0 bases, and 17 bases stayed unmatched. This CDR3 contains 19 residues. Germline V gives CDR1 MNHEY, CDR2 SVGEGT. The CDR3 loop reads CASSPLPRQGRNLNTEAFF. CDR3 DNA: TGTGCCAGCAGTCCACTTCCCCGACAGGGGCGAAATTTGAACACTGAAGCTTTCTTT.

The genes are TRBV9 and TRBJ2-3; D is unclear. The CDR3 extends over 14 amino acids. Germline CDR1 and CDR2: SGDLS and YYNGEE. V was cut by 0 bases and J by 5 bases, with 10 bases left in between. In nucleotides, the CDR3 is TGTGCCAGCAGCGTAGTTGGGCAGCAAGATACGCAGTATTTT. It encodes CASSVVGQQDTQYF.

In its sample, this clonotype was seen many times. The CDR3 DNA sequence: TGCGCCAGCAGCCAAGTCGGTGGCCGGGCAGGATCCACCATATATTTT. It codes for CASSQVGGRAGSTIYF. This chain joins TRBV4-3 and TRBJ1-3; D is ambiguous. Germline-derived CDR1 and CDR2 are LGHNA and YSLEER. Trimming took 1 base from V and 9 from J, leaving 19 bases between them. There are 16 residues in the CDR3.

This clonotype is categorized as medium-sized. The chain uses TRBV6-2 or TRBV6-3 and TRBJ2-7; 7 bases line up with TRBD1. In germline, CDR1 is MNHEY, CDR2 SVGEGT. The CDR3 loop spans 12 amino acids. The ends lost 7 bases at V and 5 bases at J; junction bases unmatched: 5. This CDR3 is CASKRQGHEQYF. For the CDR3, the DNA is TGTGCCAGCAAAAGACAGGGACACGAGCAGTACTTC.

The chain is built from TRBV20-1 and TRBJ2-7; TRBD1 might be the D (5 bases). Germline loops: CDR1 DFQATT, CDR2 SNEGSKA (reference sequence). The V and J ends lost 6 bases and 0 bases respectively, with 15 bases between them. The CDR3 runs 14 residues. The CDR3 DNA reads TGCAGTGCCCCGAGGCCAGGGCTCTCCTACGAGCAGTACTTC. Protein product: CSAPRPGLSYEQYF.

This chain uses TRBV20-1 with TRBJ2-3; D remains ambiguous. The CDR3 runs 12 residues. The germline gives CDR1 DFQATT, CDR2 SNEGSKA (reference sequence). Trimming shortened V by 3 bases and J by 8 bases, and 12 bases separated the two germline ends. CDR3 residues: CSASTSIGTQYF. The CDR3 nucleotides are TGCAGTGCTAGTACCTCGATAGGTACGCAGTATTTT.

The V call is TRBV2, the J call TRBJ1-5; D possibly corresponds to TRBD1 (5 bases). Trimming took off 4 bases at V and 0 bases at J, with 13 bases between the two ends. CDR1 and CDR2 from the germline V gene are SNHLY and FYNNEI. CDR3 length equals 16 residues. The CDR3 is CASSARGGSSNQPQHF. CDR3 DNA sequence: TGTGCCAGCAGTGCGCGGGGCGGTAGTAGCAATCAGCCCCAGCATTTT.

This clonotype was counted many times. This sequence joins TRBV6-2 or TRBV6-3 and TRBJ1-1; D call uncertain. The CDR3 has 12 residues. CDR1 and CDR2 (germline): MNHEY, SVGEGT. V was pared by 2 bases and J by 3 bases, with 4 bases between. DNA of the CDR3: TGTGCCAGCAGTTACCTAGACACTGAAGCTTTCTTT. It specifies CASSYLDTEAFF.

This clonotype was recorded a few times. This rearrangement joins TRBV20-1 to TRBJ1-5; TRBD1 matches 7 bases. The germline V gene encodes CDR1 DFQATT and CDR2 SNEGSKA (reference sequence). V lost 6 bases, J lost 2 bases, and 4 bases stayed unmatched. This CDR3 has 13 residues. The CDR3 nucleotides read TGCAGTGCCAATACAGGGGGCAATCAGCCCCAGCATTTT. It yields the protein CSANTGGNQPQHF.

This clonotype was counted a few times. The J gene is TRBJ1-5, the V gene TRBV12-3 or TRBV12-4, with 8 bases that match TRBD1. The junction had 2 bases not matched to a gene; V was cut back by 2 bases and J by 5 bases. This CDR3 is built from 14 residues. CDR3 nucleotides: TGTGCCAGCAGTTTATGGACAGGGTATCAGCCCCAGCATTTT. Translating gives CASSLWTGYQPQHF.

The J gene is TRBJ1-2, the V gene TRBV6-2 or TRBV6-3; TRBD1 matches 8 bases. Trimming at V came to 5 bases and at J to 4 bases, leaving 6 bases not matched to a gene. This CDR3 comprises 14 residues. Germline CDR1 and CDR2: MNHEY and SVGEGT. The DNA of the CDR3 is TGTGCCAGCAGTCATACGGGACAGGCCTATGGCTACACCTTC. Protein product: CASSHTGQAYGYTF.